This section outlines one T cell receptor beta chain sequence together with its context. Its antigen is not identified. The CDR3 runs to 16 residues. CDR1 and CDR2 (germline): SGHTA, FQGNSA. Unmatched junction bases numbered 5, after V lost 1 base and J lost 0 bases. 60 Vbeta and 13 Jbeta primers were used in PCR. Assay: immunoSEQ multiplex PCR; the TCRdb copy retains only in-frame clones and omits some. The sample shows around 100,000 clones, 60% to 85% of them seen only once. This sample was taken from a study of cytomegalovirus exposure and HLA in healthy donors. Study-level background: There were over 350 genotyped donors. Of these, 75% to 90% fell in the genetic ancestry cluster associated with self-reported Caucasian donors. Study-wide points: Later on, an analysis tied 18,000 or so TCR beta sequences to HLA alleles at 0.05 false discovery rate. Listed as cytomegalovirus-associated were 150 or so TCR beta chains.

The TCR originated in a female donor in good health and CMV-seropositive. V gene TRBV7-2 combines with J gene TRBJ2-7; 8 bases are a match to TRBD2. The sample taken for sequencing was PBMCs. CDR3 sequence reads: CASSLGGGGYSYEQYF. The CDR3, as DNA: TGTGCCAGCAGCTTAGGGGGCGGGGGGTACTCCTACGAGCAGTACTTC.